A single sample is the source of the 3 T cell receptor beta chains below, sequenced in a study of control samples from healthy donors and cancer patients (TCRdb year 2020). Libraries came from the immunoSEQ multiplex PCR assay. The table was pulled from immuneACCESS by TCRdb, which kept in-frame rearrangements only. Such tables lose some clones; where checked, under half of the loss comes from unresolved V genes, and the rest has no known cause. The sample table lists roughly 450,000 clones, more than 80% of them with a count of one. The ten largest clones capture 5.5% to 7.5% of the sample. Material for sequencing was PBMCs. The receptors stem from a man in his forties with head and neck cancer.

CDR3 sequence (DNA): TGTGCCTGGAGTCCCCAGGAGGATCAGCCCCAGCATTTT. Translated: CAWSPQEDQPQHF. The gene calls are TRBV30 and TRBJ1-5; D remains ambiguous. Trimming took 2 bases from V and 5 from J, leaving 10 bases between them. Germline CDR1 reads GTSNPN; CDR2 reads SVGIG (reference sequence). CDR3 length equals 13 residues.

The genes are TRBV12-3 or TRBV12-4 and TRBJ2-1; TRBD2 matches at 7 bases. The J segment lost 9 bases and the V segment lost 3 bases, leaving 5 bases of the junction unmatched. This CDR3 is 13 amino acids long. CDR3 DNA: TGTGCCAGCAGTTTCCGACTAGCAGGTGAGCAGTTCTTC. Amino acids: CASSFRLAGEQFF.

The chain has TRBV11-2 and TRBJ2-5, with TRBD2 matching 13 bases. The CDR3 sequence is 18 residues long. The V segment lost 4 bases and the J segment 3 bases; nucleotides outside the gene matches: 11. Germline V lookup: CDR1 SGHAT, CDR2 FQNNGV. The CDR3 here is CASSYPTSGRIFEETQYF. The CDR3, as DNA: TGTGCCAGCAGCTATCCGACTAGCGGGAGGATATTCGAAGAGACCCAGTACTTC.